The 27 T cell receptor beta chains presented below share a single source sample, sequenced in a study of glioma-infiltrating T cells after dendritic cell vaccination. Here immunoSEQ multiplex PCR was the method, and the copy in TCRdb shows in-frame clones only, minus some. The table includes tens of thousands of clones, around 86% detected once. The time point here: after dendritic cell vaccination, including at tumor progression/relapse. The input for sequencing was blood, taken after dendritic cell vaccination. The source is a human donor with glioblastoma.

The chain is built from TRBV7-9 and TRBJ2-7; the match to TRBD2 covers 9 bases. This CDR3 has 15 amino acids. V shed 5 bases and J 5 bases; nucleotides not matched to a gene: 10. In germline, CDR1 is SEHNR, CDR2 FQNEAQ (reference sequence). The CDR3 region is CASSNSGRLSHEQYF. In DNA, the CDR3 is TGTGCCAGCAGCAATAGCGGGAGATTATCCCACGAGCAGTACTTC.

The J gene is TRBJ2-7, the V gene TRBV6-4; 9 positions agree with TRBD1. This CDR3 comprises 15 residues. With 6 bases clipped from V and 2 bases from J, the junction kept 8 bases outside the gene matches. CDR1 MRHNA and CDR2 SNTAGT come from the germline V gene. For the CDR3, the DNA is TGTGCCAGCAGCCTTCCGGGACAGGGTACCTACGAGCAGTACTTC. It encodes CASSLPGQGTYEQYF.

The chain joins TRBV29-1 to TRBJ2-7; a possible D gene is TRBD1 (6 bases). Germline loops: CDR1 SQVTM, CDR2 ANQGSEA. Trimming pared 5 bases from V and 1 base from J, leaving 12 bases between. This CDR3 is 13 amino acids long. As DNA, the CDR3 is TGCAGCGTTAGGGCAGGGGATTCCTACGAGCAGTACTTC. This encodes CSVRAGDSYEQYF.

V gene TRBV11-3 combines with J gene TRBJ1-2; D gene unclear. This CDR3 region has 13 residues. Germline V gene lookup returns CDR1 SGHNT and CDR2 YENEEA. The ends were cut back, 6 bases at V and 4 bases at J, with 12 bases in the middle. For the CDR3, the DNA is TGTGCCAGCAGTGCTAGAGGGAGCTATGGCTACACCTTC. Amino acids: CASSARGSYGYTF. Complete variable domain (other parts from reference TRBV11-3 and TRBJ1-2): EAGVVQSPRYKIIEKKQPVAFWCNPISGHNTLYWYLQNLGQGPELLIRYENEEAVDDSQLPKDRFSAERLKGVDSTLKIQPAELGDSAVYLCASSARGSYGYTFGSGTRLTVV.

The chain links TRBV9 to TRBJ2-7; 10 nucleotides agree with TRBD2. Germline loops: CDR1 SGDLS, CDR2 YYNGEE. V was pared by 4 bases and J by 2 bases, with 6 bases of the junction left unmatched. This CDR3 contains 15 residues. The CDR3, as DNA: TGTGCCAGCAGCCTAGCGGGGGAGCAGCCCTACGAGCAGTACTTC. It specifies CASSLAGEQPYEQYF.

This chain joins TRBV12-5 and TRBJ1-2; D unclear. V lost 1 base and J 8 bases, leaving 20 bases between the germline ends. This CDR3 spans 16 amino acids. Germline CDR1 and CDR2: LGHNT and FRNRAP. The CDR3 here is CASGLEPRVAGRGYTF. The CDR3 nucleotides are TGTGCTAGTGGTTTGGAACCTCGGGTCGCTGGAAGGGGCTACACCTTC.

The chain couples TRBV7-9 to TRBJ1-1; no reliable D call. This CDR3 has 13 residues. The ends were cut back, 3 bases at V and 0 bases at J, with 5 bases in the middle. CDR1 and CDR2 (germline): SEHNR, FQNEAQ (reference sequence). The CDR3 loop is CASSFQVNTEAFF. As DNA, the CDR3 is TGTGCCAGCAGCTTTCAGGTGAACACTGAAGCTTTCTTT.

This clone was counted between two and nine times. The chain employs TRBV15 and TRBJ2-7, with TRBD2 as a possible D gene (6 bases). Germline CDR1 LNHNV, CDR2 YYDKDF (reference sequence). The CDR3 has 15 residues. V was pared by 0 bases and J by 6 bases, with 15 bases between. CDR3 in DNA: TGTGCCACCAGCAGAGATAGGGCAGGGACTGGCGAGCAGTACTTC. Translating it yields CATSRDRAGTGEQYF.

The rearrangement uses TRBV19 and TRBJ2-5; perhaps TRBD1 as D (5 bases). Gene TRBJ2-7 matches the end of the DNA better, so the J call may be wrong. Germline CDR1 reads LNHDA; CDR2 reads SQIVND (reference sequence). The CDR3 is 14 amino acids. In DNA form, the CDR3 reads TGTGCCAGTAGTCCCTCCGGAACAGGTTACGAGCAGTACTTC. Translating gives CASSPSGTGYEQYF.

The chain links TRBV18 to TRBJ1-4; 7 bases align to TRBD1. Trimming removed 6 bases from V and 3 bases from J; junction bases left unmatched: 10. The CDR3 consists of 16 residues. Germline CDR1 is KGHSH and CDR2 is LQKENI. This chain's CDR3 is CASSLQGERANEKLFF. DNA for the CDR3: TGTGCCAGCTCCCTCCAGGGGGAGAGGGCTAATGAAAAACTGTTTTTT.

The chain couples TRBV4-2 to TRBJ1-4; 7 bases map to TRBD1. V trimming: 2 bases; J trimming: 3 bases; junction bases outside the gene matches: 12. The length of the CDR3 is 18 residues. The germline CDR1 and CDR2 sequences are LGHNA and YNFKEQ. The CDR3 sequence is CASSQWAGQPTSNEKLFF. CDR3 nucleotide sequence: TGTGCCAGCAGCCAATGGGCGGGACAGCCGACCTCTAATGAAAAACTGTTTTTT.

This clone was picked up a small number of times. The chain links TRBV5-1 to TRBJ2-5, with 7 bases identical to TRBD1. With the DNA end fitting TRBJ2-7 better, the J assignment may be wrong. In germline, CDR1 is SGHRS, CDR2 YFSETQ. The CDR3 covers 15 residues. This CDR3 is CASSLFGTDSYEQYF. The DNA of the CDR3 is TGCGCCAGCAGCTTATTCGGGACAGACTCCTACGAGCAGTACTTC.

CDR3 in DNA: TGTGCCAGCAGCTCATCGGGGGGGGCCTACAATGAGCAGTTCTTC. This translates into CASSSSGGAYNEQFF. The gene calls are TRBV6-5 and TRBJ2-1; 8 bases fit TRBD2. The germline gives CDR1 MNHEY, CDR2 SVGAGI. The CDR3 runs to 15 residues. The junction had 6 bases not matched to a gene; V was cut back by 6 bases and J by 2 bases.

This chain links TRBV2 with TRBJ2-5, with 8 bases identical to TRBD1. This CDR3 is built from 15 residues. Germline loops: CDR1 SNHLY, CDR2 FYNNEI. V was pared by 7 bases and J by 5 bases, with 12 bases of the junction left unmatched. The CDR3 sequence is CASTRDWTGMETQYF. For the CDR3, the DNA is TGTGCCAGCACTCGAGACTGGACAGGGATGGAGACCCAGTACTTC. Full variable domain (rest looked up from reference TRBV2 and TRBJ2-5): EPEVTQTPSHQVTQMGQEVILRCVPISNHLYFYWYRQILGQKVEFLVSFYNNEISEKSEIFDDQFSVERPDGSNFTLKIRSTKLEDSAMYFCASTRDWTGMETQYFGPGTRLLVL.

The genes are TRBV6-6 and TRBJ2-7; TRBD2 matches 10 bases. The V gene's germline CDR1 is MNHNY and CDR2 SVGAGI (reference sequence). Trimming took 4 bases from V and 0 from J; bases not matched to a gene: 3. The CDR3 has 15 residues. The CDR3 region is CASSSGLAASYEQYF. Here the CDR3 DNA reads TGTGCCAGCAGTTCCGGACTAGCGGCCTCCTACGAGCAGTACTTC.

The chain links TRBV7-2 to TRBJ2-2; D perhaps matches TRBD1 (6 bases). CDR1 SGHTA and CDR2 FQGNSA come from the germline V gene. V shed 3 bases and J shed 0 bases, with 11 bases lying between them. The CDR3 sequence is 16 residues long. The CDR3 DNA reads TGTGCCAGCAGCTTGTCCGGGACATCGAACACCGGGGAGCTGTTTTTT. It encodes CASSLSGTSNTGELFF.

The chain is built from TRBV4-2 and TRBJ2-1; 12 bases line up with TRBD2. With V trimmed by 4 bases and J by 4 bases, 2 bases remained unmatched. The CDR3 is 15 residues long. Germline lookup yields CDR1 LGHNA and CDR2 YNFKEQ. CDR3 nucleotides: TGTGCCAGCAGCCCACTAGCGGGAGGATACAATGAGCAGTTCTTC. It translates to CASSPLAGGYNEQFF.

The genes are TRBV4-1 and TRBJ1-4; TRBD1 agrees at 7 bases. This CDR3 is built from 15 residues. Trimming took 6 bases from V and 5 from J; bases not matched to a gene: 9. Germline V gives CDR1 MGHRA, CDR2 YSYEKL. CDR3 in amino acids: CASSQTRGRNEKLFF. The CDR3 nucleotides read TGCGCCAGCAGTCAGACAAGGGGGCGCAATGAAAAACTGTTTTTT.

As regards this clone: Compared with germline, one end of the junction differs, possibly owing to a read error. The rearrangement links TRBV29-1 to TRBJ1-1; D is perhaps TRBD1 (6 bases). The CDR3 loop spans 12 amino acids. Germline V gene data show CDR1 as SQVTM and CDR2 as ANQGSEA. In DNA form, the CDR3 reads TGCAGCGTGAGTCGGGGGGACACTGAAGCTTCCTTT. Its translation: CSVSRGDTEASF.

The chain has TRBV6-6 and TRBJ2-1, with 9 nucleotides matching TRBD2. CDR1 and CDR2 (germline): MNHNY, SVGAGI (reference sequence). V trimming: 6 bases; J trimming: 7 bases; junction bases outside the gene matches: 10. The CDR3 runs to 15 residues. In DNA, the CDR3 is TGTGCCAGCAGGGCGGCTAGCGGGGACGCGAATGAGCAGTTCTTC. Encoded protein: CASRAASGDANEQFF.

This chain connects TRBV4-1 to TRBJ1-2; 7 positions agree with TRBD1. V gave up 7 bases and J gave up 6 bases; unmatched junction bases: 8. CDR3 length: 13 amino acids. Germline-derived CDR1 and CDR2 are MGHRA and YSYEKL. CDR3 region: CASTGTRGDGYTF. The CDR3 nucleotides read TGCGCCAGCACGGGGACCAGGGGGGATGGCTACACCTTC.

This chain uses TRBV9 with TRBJ1-4; tentatively, D is TRBD1 (5 bases). V dropped 4 bases and J dropped 7 bases, with 17 bases sitting between them. The CDR3 contains 15 residues. The germline V gene has CDR1 SGDLS and CDR2 YYNGEE. CDR3 sequence reads: CASSPPGGLGEKLFF. The CDR3 nucleotides are TGTGCCAGCAGCCCCCCCGGGGGGTTGGGTGAAAAACTGTTTTTT.

The chain is built from TRBV11-3 and TRBJ1-1; a weak D match, TRBD1 (5 bases). CDR3 length: 13 residues. Germline CDR1 reads SGHNT; CDR2 reads YENEEA. Trimming removed 5 bases from V and 4 bases from J, with 11 bases in between. CDR3 bases: TGTGCCAGCAGCCGGGGAGGGACCACTGAAGCTTTCTTT. Encoded protein: CASSRGGTTEAFF. Drawing the rest from reference TRBV11-3 and TRBJ1-1, the complete variable domain is EAGVVQSPRYKIIEKKQPVAFWCNPISGHNTLYWYLQNLGQGPELLIRYENEEAVDDSQLPKDRFSAERLKGVDSTLKIQPAELGDSAVYLCASSRGGTTEAFFGQGTRLTVV.

The rearrangement links TRBV5-1 to TRBJ2-7; possibly TRBD1 for D (8 bases). Germline V gives CDR1 SGHRS, CDR2 YFSETQ. Trimming took off 0 bases at V and 6 bases at J, with 16 bases between the two ends. This CDR3 is 15 amino acids long. The CDR3, as DNA: TGCGCCAGCAGCTTGGGGTCAACAGGGGGGGTCGAGCAGTACTTC. Translation gives CASSLGSTGGVEQYF.

V is TRBV14 and J is TRBJ2-7, with a possible D match to TRBD1 (6 bases). Per germline, CDR1 SGHDN and CDR2 FVKESK. V gave up 4 bases and J gave up 8 bases, with 18 bases separating them. This CDR3 spans 14 amino acids. This CDR3 is CASSPRTVTTKQYF. The CDR3 nucleotides read TGTGCCAGCAGCCCGCGGACAGTCACTACGAAGCAGTACTTC.

V gene TRBV30 combines with J gene TRBJ2-3; D uncertain. Germline V gives CDR1 GTSNPN, CDR2 SVGIG (reference sequence). The CDR3 spans 13 residues. V lost 1 base, J lost 4 bases, and 9 bases lay in between. CDR3 sequence: CAWSALEADTQYF. CDR3 sequence (DNA): TGTGCCTGGAGTGCGCTCGAGGCAGATACGCAGTATTTT.

This clone showed up just a few times. The genes are TRBV9 and TRBJ2-3; 10 nucleotides line up with TRBD1. This CDR3 has 15 residues. The ends lost 3 bases at V and 8 bases at J; junction bases unmatched: 9. Germline V CDR1 and CDR2: SGDLS, YYNGEE. The CDR3 sequence is CASSGDRGYAITQYF. The CDR3 DNA reads as TGTGCCAGCAGCGGGGACAGGGGCTACGCTATTACGCAGTATTTT. The complete variable domain, with remaining parts taken from reference TRBV9 and TRBJ2-3, reads DSGVTQTPKHLITATGQRVTLRCSPRSGDLSVYWYQQSLDQGLQFLIQYYNGEERAKGNILERFSAQQFPDLHSELNLSSLELGDSALYFCASSGDRGYAITQYFGPGTRLTVL.